This T cell receptor beta chain derives from a study of neurological immune-mediated disorders. This clonotype has a handful of counts. TCRdb recomputed calls from the 5' RACE reads with MiXCR, one row per CDR3 protein. The sample holds about 25,000 distinct CDR3 sequences; 2.5% to 4% are singletons and the top ten take 7%. Per germline, CDR1 SGHTA and CDR2 FQGTGA. V was pared by 5 bases and J by 4 bases, with 11 bases between. The CDR3 is 13 residues long. This receptor was obtained from a woman in her 30s with multiple sclerosis. The chain joins TRBV7-3 to TRBJ1-1; D gene ambiguous. The source material was PBMCs. The CDR3 sequence: CASSIERATEAFF. In nucleotides, the CDR3 is TGTGCCAGCAGCATCGAAAGGGCCACTGAAGCTTTCTTT.